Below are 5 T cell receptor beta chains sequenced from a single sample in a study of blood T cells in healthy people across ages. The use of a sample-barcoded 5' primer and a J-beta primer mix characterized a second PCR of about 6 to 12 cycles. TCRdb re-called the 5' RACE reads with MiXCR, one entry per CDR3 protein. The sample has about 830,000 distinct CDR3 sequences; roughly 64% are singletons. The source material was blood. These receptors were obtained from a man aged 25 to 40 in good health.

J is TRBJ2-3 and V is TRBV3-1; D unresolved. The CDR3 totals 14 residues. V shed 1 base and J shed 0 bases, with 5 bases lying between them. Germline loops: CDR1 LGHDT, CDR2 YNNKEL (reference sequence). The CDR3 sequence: CASSQADSTDTQYF. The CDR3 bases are TGTGCCAGCAGCCAAGCGGACAGCACAGATACGCAGTATTTT.

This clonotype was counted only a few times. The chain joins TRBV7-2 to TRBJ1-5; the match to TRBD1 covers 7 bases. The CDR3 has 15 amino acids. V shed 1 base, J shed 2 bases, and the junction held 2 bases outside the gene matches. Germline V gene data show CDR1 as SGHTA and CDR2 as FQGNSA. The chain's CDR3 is CASSLVGTGNQPQHF. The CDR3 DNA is TGTGCCAGCAGCTTAGTAGGGACAGGCAATCAGCCCCAGCATTTT. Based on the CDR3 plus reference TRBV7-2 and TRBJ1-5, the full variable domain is GAGVSQSPSNKVTEKGKDVELRCDPISGHTALYWYRQSLGQGLEFLIYFQGNSAPDKSGLPSDRFSAERTGGSVSTLTIQRTQQEDSAVYLCASSLVGTGNQPQHFGDGTRLSIL.

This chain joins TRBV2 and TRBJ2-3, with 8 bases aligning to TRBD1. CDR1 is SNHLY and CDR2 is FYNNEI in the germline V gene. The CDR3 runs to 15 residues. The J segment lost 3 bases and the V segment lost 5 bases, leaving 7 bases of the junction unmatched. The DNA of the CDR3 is TGTGCCAGCAGTTCAGGGGGCGCGGGAACAGATACGCAGTATTTT. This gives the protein CASSSGGAGTDTQYF. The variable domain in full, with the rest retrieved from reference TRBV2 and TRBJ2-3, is EPEVTQTPSHQVTQMGQEVILRCVPISNHLYFYWYRQILGQKVEFLVSFYNNEISEKSEIFDDQFSVERPDGSNFTLKIRSTKLEDSAMYFCASSSGGAGTDTQYFGPGTRLTVL.

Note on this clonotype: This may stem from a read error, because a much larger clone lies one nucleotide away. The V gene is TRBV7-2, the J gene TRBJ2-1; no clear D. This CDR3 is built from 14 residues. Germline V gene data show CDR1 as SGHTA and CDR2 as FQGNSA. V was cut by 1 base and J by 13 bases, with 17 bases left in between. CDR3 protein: CASSLVTGKETQFF. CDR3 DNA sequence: TGTGCCAGCAGCTTAGTCACGGGTAAAGAGACCCAGTTCTTC. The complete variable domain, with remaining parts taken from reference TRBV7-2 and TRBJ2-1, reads GAGVSQSPSNKVTEKGKDVELRCDPISGHTALYWYRQSLGQGLEFLIYFQGNSAPDKSGLPSDRFSAERTGGSVSTLTIQRTQQEDSAVYLCASSLVTGKETQFFGPGTRLTVL.

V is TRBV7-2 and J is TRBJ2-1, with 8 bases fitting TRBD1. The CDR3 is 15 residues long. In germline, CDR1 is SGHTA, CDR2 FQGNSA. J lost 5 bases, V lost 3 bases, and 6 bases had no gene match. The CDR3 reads CASSLGQVPNNEQFF. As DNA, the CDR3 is TGTGCCAGCAGCTTGGGACAGGTACCGAACAATGAGCAGTTCTTC. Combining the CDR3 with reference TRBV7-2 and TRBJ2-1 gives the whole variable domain GAGVSQSPSNKVTEKGKDVELRCDPISGHTALYWYRQSLGQGLEFLIYFQGNSAPDKSGLPSDRFSAERTGGSVSTLTIQRTQQEDSAVYLCASSLGQVPNNEQFFGPGTRLTVL.